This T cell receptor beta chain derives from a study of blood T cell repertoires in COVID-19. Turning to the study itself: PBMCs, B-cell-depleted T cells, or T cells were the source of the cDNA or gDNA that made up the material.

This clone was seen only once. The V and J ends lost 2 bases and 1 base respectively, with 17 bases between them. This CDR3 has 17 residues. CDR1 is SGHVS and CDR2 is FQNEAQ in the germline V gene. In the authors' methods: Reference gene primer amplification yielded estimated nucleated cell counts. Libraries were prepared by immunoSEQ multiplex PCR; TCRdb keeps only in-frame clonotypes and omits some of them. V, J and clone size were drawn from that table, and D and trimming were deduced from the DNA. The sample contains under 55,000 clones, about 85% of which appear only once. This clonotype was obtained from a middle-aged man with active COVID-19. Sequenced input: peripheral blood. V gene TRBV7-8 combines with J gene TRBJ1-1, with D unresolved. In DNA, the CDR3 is TGTGCCAGCAGCTTATCGCGTATACGACTTCCGAACACTGAAGCTTTCTTT. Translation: CASSLSRIRLPNTEAFF.